Described below is a single T cell receptor (beta chain) sequence and its context. What this receptor recognizes is not known. One base away there is no much larger clone; base qualities are not given. This entry is derived from a study of blood T cell repertoires in COVID-19 (dated by TCRdb to 2020 to 2021). Study-level background: The collaborator samples originated in the United States, Italy and Spain and spanned the acute and convalescent phases of COVID-19. The material from the prospective study consisted of cDNA or gDNA derived from T cells, B-cell-depleted T cells, or PBMCs. Subjects who had been exposed to COVID-19, were actively infected with it, or had recovered from it provided the deeply sampled blood TCRbeta repertoires that made up the dataset. The repertoires were released in a freely available public database meant as a resource for research on the immune response to SARS-CoV-2. Samples were obtained from the ongoing ImmuneRACE study (first 160 participants) and from over a thousand subjects provided by 6 global collaborators. The sample metadata nearly always contained a de-identified subject ID, COVID-19 status, age in years and sex. Where available, HLA class I and class II types were obtained from metadata supplied by the sample provider rather than from assay-based typing. What the research found in general, with its limitations: How much clinical and demographic metadata was included differed by source and by participant, and the metadata was provided uncurated.

Collaborating institutions collected whole blood in K2EDTA tubes following their own protocols. Collaborator samples were shipped for TCRbeta analysis as frozen whole blood, isolated PBMCs, or DNA extracted from either sample type. TCRbeta CDR3 regions were amplified from genomic DNA by means of the immunoSEQ Assay, a bias-controlled multiplex PCR. The published analysis was carried out like this. Nucleated cell counts per sample were estimated from amplification of reference gene primers within the assay. To quantify the absolute abundance of each unique TCRbeta CDR3 rearrangement, sequence reads were collapsed and filtered. For each sample, productive Simpson clonality was calculated by taking the square root of Simpson's diversity index across productive rearrangements. The clones in this table, taken by TCRdb from immuneACCESS, are in-frame only. Not every clone is retained; where verified, under half of the shortfall comes from an unresolved V gene, and the cause of the rest is unknown. The D gene and trimming were derived from the DNA, and the V and J assignments and clone size from that table. The sample has roughly 90,000 clones on record, 80% of them singletons. 10% of the sample lies in the top ten.

For CDR1 and CDR2, the germline V gene lists SGHDT and YYEEEE. There are 16 amino acids in the CDR3, from cysteine to phenylalanine inclusive. Only the CDR3 region is kept as DNA, spanning 48 bases read in frame from base 1. The germline ends are 16 bases apart after V is trimmed by 4 bases and J by 0 bases. Sequencing was carried out using peripheral blood. The sequence links TRBV5-6 to TRBJ1-1, with TRBD1 as a weak D call on 5 bases. The TCR sequence derives from a woman in her seventies with acute or convalescent COVID-19. The CDR3 protein: CASSTYRYDMNTEAFF. Read as DNA, the sequence is TGTGCCAGCAGCACTTACAGGTACGACATGAACACTGAAGCTTTCTTT.